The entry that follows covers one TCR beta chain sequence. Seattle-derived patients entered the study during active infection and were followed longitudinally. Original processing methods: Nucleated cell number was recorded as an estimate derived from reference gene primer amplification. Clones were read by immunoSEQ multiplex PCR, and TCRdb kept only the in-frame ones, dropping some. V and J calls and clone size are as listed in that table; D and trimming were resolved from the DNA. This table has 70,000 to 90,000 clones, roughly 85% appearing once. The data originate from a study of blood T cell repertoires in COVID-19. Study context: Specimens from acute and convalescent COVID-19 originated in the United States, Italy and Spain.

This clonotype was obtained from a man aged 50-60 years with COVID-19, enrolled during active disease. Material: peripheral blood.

CDR3 DNA sequence: TGCAGCGTCTTTGGGCGGGAGGGACGGTACGAGCAGTACTTC. This gives the protein CSVFGREGRYEQYF. This sequence joins TRBV29-1 and TRBJ2-7, with 9 bases identical to TRBD2. Germline-derived CDR1 and CDR2 are SQVTM and ANQGSEA. The trim removed 6 bases at V and 4 bases at J, leaving 10 bases unmatched. The CDR3 loop spans 14 amino acids.